The 25 T cell receptor beta chains below were found in one sample sequenced in a study of T cells in Graves' hyperthyroidism and ophthalmopathy. TCR beta CDR3 sequences were amplified from RNA transcripts. An initial round of RT-PCR targeting the TCR CDR3 relied on the HTBI primer set. MiXCR, applied by TCRdb to the multiplex PCR reads, yields one record per CDR3 protein. The sample consists of around 420,000 distinct CDR3 sequences, around 16% of them appearing once. Sequenced sample: blood. The receptors were gathered from a woman between 18 and 29 years old with Graves' hyperthyroidism.

This clonotype was recorded once. The chain couples TRBV19 to TRBJ1-6, with 9 nucleotides matching TRBD1. CDR1 and CDR2 (germline): LNHDA, SQIVND (reference sequence). The CDR3 spans 14 residues. V dropped 7 bases and J dropped 12; count of bases not matched to a gene: 10. CDR3 coding DNA: TGTGCCAGTAATCGAACAGGGGGCGTTGAACCCCTCCACTTT. It codes for CASNRTGGVEPLHF.

This clonotype was seen a handful of times. Germline and junction disagree at one end, which may indicate a read error. The chain employs TRBV18 and TRBJ2-1; 7 nucleotides line up with TRBD2. The germline CDR1 and CDR2 sequences are KGHSH and LQKENI. CDR3 length: 14 residues. DNA of the CDR3: TGTGCCAGCTCACAGTCTAGCGGTTCCAATGGGCAGTTCTTC. Its translation: CASSQSSGSNGQFF.

This clonotype turned up a few times. The rearrangement links TRBV5-1 to TRBJ2-1, with 16 bases matching TRBD2. Per the germline V gene, CDR1 is SGHRS and CDR2 is YFSETQ. The CDR3 is 20 residues long. The V gene end was trimmed by 3 bases and the J gene end by 9 bases; junction bases not matched to a gene: 18. As DNA, the CDR3 is TGCGCCAGCAGCTCTGAATATTGGACCGGGACTAGCGGGAGGGAAAGTGAGCAGTTCTTC. It is translated as CASSSEYWTGTSGRESEQFF.

This clonotype was picked up many times. The chain combines TRBV7-2 with TRBJ1-1; D is ambiguous. There are 13 residues in the CDR3. Germline assignment: CDR1 SGHTA and CDR2 FQGNSA. The V end lost 1 base, the J end lost 0 bases, and 3 bases lay between the germline ends. DNA of the CDR3: TGTGCCAGCAGCTTAGTACTGAACACTGAAGCTTTCTTT. This codes for CASSLVLNTEAFF.

This clonotype was counted at least ten times. The gene calls are TRBV12-3 or TRBV12-4 and TRBJ1-1; TRBD1 might be the D (5 bases). This CDR3 contains 14 residues. The V end was cut by 7 bases, the J end by 0 bases, with 12 bases between. The DNA for the CDR3 is TGTGCCAGCACCGGGGACGGAATGAACACTGAAGCTTTCTTT. This translates into CASTGDGMNTEAFF.

This clonotype was seen at least ten times. The chain carries TRBV6-1 and TRBJ1-5; tentative D call: TRBD1 (5 bases). The CDR3 sequence is 13 residues long. V was clipped by 4 bases and J by 6 bases, with 10 bases between them. The germline CDR1 and CDR2 sequences are MNHNS and SASEGT. The CDR3 spells CASSGGVGQPQHF. The CDR3 DNA follows: TGTGCCAGCAGTGGAGGGGTCGGTCAGCCCCAGCATTTT.

Concerning this clonotype: This may come from a read error, since a much larger clone is one base off. Given the absence of the conserved phenylalanine or tryptophan at the CDR3 end, a read error is likely. The CDR3 reads CASSPGTSGTETQYL. The CDR3 region has the DNA TGTGCCAGCAGCCCCGGGACTAGCGGGACGGAGACCCAGTACCTC. V and J are TRBV11-3 and TRBJ2-5; 13 bases fit TRBD2. This CDR3 region has 15 residues. V dropped 5 bases and J dropped 5; count of bases not matched to a gene: 5. Germline-derived CDR1 and CDR2 are SGHNT and YENEEA.

The chain carries TRBV28 and TRBJ2-1; 7 bases agree with TRBD1. CDR1 is MDHEN and CDR2 is SYDVKM in the germline V gene. This CDR3 has 16 residues. The ends lost 7 bases at V and 9 bases at J; junction bases unmatched: 18. The CDR3 reads CASTPAGTAGSLEQFF. CDR3 bases: TGTGCCAGCACCCCAGCCGGGACAGCCGGTTCTCTTGAGCAGTTCTTC.

Ten or more counts support this clonotype. V gene TRBV2 combines with J gene TRBJ2-7; 10 nucleotides align to TRBD2. V shed 5 bases and J 2 bases; nucleotides not matched to a gene: 0. This CDR3 is built from 13 residues. The V gene's germline CDR1 is SNHLY and CDR2 FYNNEI. The CDR3 nucleotides are TGTGCCAGCAGTAGCGGGAGGGCCTACGAGCAGTACTTC. It translates to CASSSGRAYEQYF.

This clonotype was seen ten or more times. The V and J genes are TRBV6-5 and TRBJ2-7, with unresolved D. The CDR3 extends over 13 amino acids. Trimming left V 0 bases short and J 1 base short, with 4 bases between. CDR1 is MNHEY, CDR2 SVGAGI, per germline. CDR3 amino acids: CASSYSWSYEQYF. In DNA, the CDR3 is TGTGCCAGCAGTTACTCGTGGTCCTACGAGCAGTACTTC.

As to this clonotype: A much larger clone is a single base away; this may be a read error. The chain uses TRBV6-2 or TRBV6-3 and TRBJ2-5; no clear D gene. This CDR3 has 14 amino acids. Trimming removed 2 bases at V and 5 bases at J, with 12 bases between. CDR1 and CDR2 (germline): MNHEY, SVGEGT. DNA for the CDR3: TGTGCCAGCAGTTACCCAGCTTTACGGGAGACCCAGTACTTC. Translation gives CASSYPALRETQYF.

The gene calls are TRBV7-9 and TRBJ1-2; the match to TRBD1 covers 9 bases. With V trimmed by 5 bases and J by 5 bases, 21 bases remained unmatched. This CDR3 region has 19 residues. Germline V gene data show CDR1 as SEHNR and CDR2 as FQNEAQ (reference sequence). The CDR3 region is CASSVRRRDRDPPLYGYTF. As DNA, the CDR3 is TGTGCCAGCAGCGTTCGGAGGAGGGACAGGGACCCTCCCTTGTATGGCTACACCTTC.

This clonotype showed up many times. V is TRBV5-1 and J is TRBJ2-7; tentatively, D is TRBD1 (6 bases). V was pared by 2 bases and J by 3 bases, with 21 bases between. This CDR3 spans 17 amino acids. Germline CDR1 and CDR2: SGHRS and YFSETQ. The CDR3 DNA sequence: TGCGCCAGCAGCTTCCGACAGGCCCCGGGAAGATTCTACGAGCAGTACTTC. This translates into CASSFRQAPGRFYEQYF. Based on the CDR3 plus reference TRBV5-1 and TRBJ2-7, the full variable domain is KAGVTQTPRYLIKTRGQQVTLSCSPISGHRSVSWYQQTPGQGLQFLFEYFSETQRNKGNFPGRFSGRQFSNSRSEMNVSTLELGDSALYLCASSFRQAPGRFYEQYFGPGTRLTVT.

The genes are TRBV11-2 and TRBJ2-2; possibly TRBD1 or TRBD2 for D (5 bases each). Germline V gene sequence: CDR1 SGHAT, CDR2 FQNNGV. Deletions cut 6 bases from V and 5 bases from J, with 16 bases between. This CDR3 is built from 15 residues. CDR3 sequence: CASRKPGRQTGELFF. The DNA of the CDR3 is TGTGCCAGCAGGAAACCGGGACGCCAGACCGGGGAGCTGTTTTTT.

This rearrangement joins TRBV19 to TRBJ2-1, with 8 bases fitting TRBD1. The CDR3 sequence is 15 residues long. J lost 4 bases, V lost 6 bases, and 8 bases had no gene match. Germline assignment: CDR1 LNHDA and CDR2 SQIVND (reference sequence). In DNA, the CDR3 is TGTGCCAGTAGGGCCCCGGGACAGGTATACAATGAGCAGTTCTTC. It encodes CASRAPGQVYNEQFF.

This clonotype was observed at least ten times. CDR3 nucleotides: TGTGCCAGCACCAGACAGGATAGCAATCAGCCCCAGCATTTT. Its protein product is CASTRQDSNQPQHF. This chain uses TRBV2 with TRBJ1-5, with D possibly being TRBD1 (6 bases). V was cut by 7 bases and J by 0 bases, with 10 bases left in between. Germline CDR1 and CDR2: SNHLY and FYNNEI. The CDR3 totals 14 residues.

This clonotype was counted at least ten times. This chain links TRBV27 with TRBJ2-1; the D gene is possibly TRBD1 (6 bases). V was trimmed by 10 bases and J by 6 bases, leaving 16 bases between them. Germline-derived CDR1 and CDR2 are MNHEY and SMNVEV (reference sequence). This CDR3 comprises 13 residues. The DNA for the CDR3 is TGTGCCACACGAGGGGGTACTAGCAATGAGCAGTTCTTC. Translating gives CATRGGTSNEQFF.

This clonotype came up many times. The chain is built from TRBV12-3 or TRBV12-4 and TRBJ1-2; D is uncertain. The CDR3 consists of 14 residues. Trimming stripped 3 bases from V and 5 bases from J, with 13 bases between. CDR3 sequence: CASSLGRVGYGYTF. The CDR3 DNA reads TGTGCCAGCAGTTTGGGAAGGGTCGGATATGGCTACACCTTC.

In its sample, this clonotype was seen many times. This chain links TRBV13 with TRBJ2-7; the D gene could be TRBD1 or TRBD2 (6 bases each). V was clipped by 1 base and J by 5 bases, with 21 bases between them. This CDR3 is built from 17 residues. Germline V gene data show CDR1 as PRHDT and CDR2 as FYEKMQ (reference sequence). CDR3 protein: CASSLEGWAEGGNEQYF. The CDR3 DNA reads TGTGCCAGCAGCTTAGAGGGTTGGGCCGAGGGGGGCAACGAGCAGTACTTC.

This chain joins TRBV28 and TRBJ1-5; D unresolved. The length of the CDR3 is 14 residues. CDR1 and CDR2 (germline): MDHEN, SYDVKM. V shed 10 bases and J shed 4 bases, with 17 bases lying between them. The CDR3 reads CATREEGKNQPQHF. The CDR3 DNA follows: TGTGCCACCCGAGAGGAGGGAAAAAATCAGCCCCAGCATTTT. The entire variable domain, with the rest obtained from reference TRBV28 and TRBJ1-5, is as follows: DVKVTQSSRYLVKRTGEKVFLECVQDMDHENMFWYRQDPGLGLRLIYFSYDVKMKEKGDIPEGYSVSREKKERFSLILESASTNQTSMYLCATREEGKNQPQHFGDGTRLSIL.

This clonotype was counted at least ten times. The chain has TRBV7-9 and TRBJ2-7; TRBD1 matches at 7 bases. The V gene's germline CDR1 is SEHNR and CDR2 FQNEAQ (reference sequence). V gave up 2 bases and J gave up 5 bases; unmatched junction bases: 6. The CDR3 length is 14 residues. This CDR3 reads CASSLTRDSNEQYF. DNA for the CDR3: TGTGCCAGCAGCTTAACCCGGGACAGCAACGAGCAGTACTTC.

This clonotype was detected ten times or more. CDR3 DNA sequence: TGTGCCAGCAGCGGCGAGGACAGGCTCGGTCAGCCCCAGCATTTT. Translation: CASSGEDRLGQPQHF. The gene calls are TRBV7-2 and TRBJ1-5, with TRBD1 matching over 7 bases. CDR3 length: 15 residues. Germline CDR1 SGHTA, CDR2 FQGNSA. V dropped 5 bases and J dropped 6; count of bases not matched to a gene: 10.

In regard to this clonotype: A clone one base away is much larger, so this may be a read error. The V and J genes are TRBV27 and TRBJ1-2; 9 nucleotides align to TRBD1. The CDR3 consists of 15 residues. Germline V gives CDR1 MNHEY, CDR2 SMNVEV (reference sequence). Here the CDR3 DNA reads TGTACCAGCAAGACATGGGACAGGGAGAGCTATGGCTACACCTTC. Its translation is CTSKTWDRESYGYTF.

This clonotype came up many times. This sequence joins TRBV20-1 and TRBJ2-1; 8 bases map to TRBD1. The ends lost 7 bases at V and 6 bases at J; junction bases unmatched: 5. Germline V CDR1 and CDR2: DFQATT, SNEGSKA (reference sequence). The CDR3 contains 12 residues. CDR3 coding DNA: TGCAGTGACCAAGGACAGGGCAATGAGCAGTTCTTC. It encodes CSDQGQGNEQFF.

This clonotype was seen only a few times. The chain recombines TRBV19 with TRBJ1-6; D gene unclear. Trimming took 2 bases from V and 8 from J, leaving 13 bases between them. Germline CDR1 reads LNHDA; CDR2 reads SQIVND (reference sequence). This CDR3 comprises 15 residues. The CDR3 DNA is TGTGCCAGTAGTATAATCCCGGCGAGGGATTCACCCCTCCACTTT. Its protein is CASSIIPARDSPLHF.